This TCR beta chain was profiled in a study of T cell responses to AZD1222 COVID-19 vaccine. The CDR3 runs to 16 residues. Per the germline V gene, CDR1 is SGHDN and CDR2 is FVKESK. Trimming removed 1 base from V and 3 bases from J, with 16 bases in between. Only in-frame clones appear in the TCRdb table, and some are missing; sequencing was by immunoSEQ multiplex PCR. The sample holds about 130,000 clones, roughly 85% seen once. Worth noting for this clone: Its antigen is unidentified.

General study points: Vaccination with two AZD1222 doses was followed by a rise in Spike-specific TCR breadth and depth. AZD1222 recipients seropositive at baseline numbered only 6 or 7. White British people made up most donors, females outnumbered males, and clonal diversity was possibly underestimated.

Sequenced material: peripheral blood, taken 28 days after the second dose of the MenACWY control vaccine. The gene calls are TRBV14 and TRBJ2-7; D gene uncertain. This clonotype originated in an adult who received the MenACWY meningococcal vaccine as a control. CDR3 region: CASSQGRASLGYEQYF. In nucleotides, the CDR3 is TGTGCCAGCAGCCAAGGCAGAGCGAGTCTCGGCTACGAGCAGTACTTC.